One sample yielded the 18 T cell receptor beta chains listed below, sequenced in a study of shared clonotypes between healthy human individuals. Clones were read by immunoSEQ multiplex PCR, and TCRdb kept only the in-frame ones, dropping some. The repertoire has some 530,000 clones, roughly 80% of them found once; the top ten carry more than 9.5%. Sequenced: PBMCs. These receptors all come from a woman in her forties in good health. Some clones in this sample may be carry-over from other donors' samples.

Remarks on this clone: A far larger clone is only one base removed, so a read error is likely. The chain combines TRBV15 with TRBJ1-5; tentative D call: TRBD1 (6 bases). Germline CDR1 reads LNHNV; CDR2 reads YYDKDF (reference sequence). Trimming took off 4 bases at V and 9 bases at J, with 19 bases between the two ends. The CDR3 totals 15 residues. The chain's CDR3 is CATSMYRVNGRPQHF. CDR3 sequence (DNA): TGTGCCACCAGCATGTACAGGGTCAACGGCCGGCCCCAGCATTTT. Complete variable domain (other parts from reference TRBV15 and TRBJ1-5): DAMVIQNPRYQVTQFGKPVTLSCSQTLNHNVMYWYQQKSSQAPKLLFHYYDKDFNNEADTPDNFQSRRPNTSFCFLDIRSPGLGDTAMYLCATSMYRVNGRPQHFGDGTRLSIL.

To note about this clone: Distinct nucleotide sequences in the sample also encode this CDR3. The rearrangement joins TRBV2 to TRBJ2-7, with 8 bases matching TRBD1. Trimming took 6 bases from V and 3 from J; bases not matched to a gene: 4. This CDR3 is built from 13 residues. Germline V lookup: CDR1 SNHLY, CDR2 FYNNEI. The CDR3 spells CASRRDRNYEQYF. In DNA, the CDR3 is TGTGCCAGCAGAAGGGACAGGAACTACGAGCAGTACTTC.

This chain links TRBV6-4 with TRBJ2-1, with D hard to call. V shed 2 bases and J shed 3 bases, with 5 bases lying between them. CDR1 MRHNA and CDR2 SNTAGT come from the germline V gene. CDR3 length equals 13 residues. The CDR3 nucleotides are TGTGCCAGCAGTGACGGGATCTACAATGAGCAGTTCTTC. This encodes CASSDGIYNEQFF.

This clone is a singleton in its sample. The chain joins TRBV4-2 to TRBJ2-7; D perhaps matches TRBD1 (7 bases). CDR1 LGHNA and CDR2 YNFKEQ come from the germline V gene. V lost 1 base to trimming and J lost 3 bases, with 22 bases between them. CDR3 length: 18 amino acids. The CDR3 loop is CASSQVYDTAGQIYEQYF. The CDR3 DNA sequence: TGTGCCAGCAGCCAAGTCTACGACACTGCGGGACAGATCTACGAGCAGTACTTC.

This clone is a singleton in its sample. The chain links TRBV7-9 to TRBJ2-7; TRBD2 agrees at 8 bases. V trimming: 7 bases; J trimming: 5 bases; junction bases outside the gene matches: 7. This CDR3 spans 13 amino acids. Germline CDR1 is SEHNR and CDR2 is FQNEAQ (reference sequence). Here the CDR3 reads CASTPSGFNEQYF. The CDR3 DNA reads as TGTGCCAGCACGCCTAGCGGGTTCAACGAGCAGTACTTC.

This clone was observed a single time. The CDR3 region is CASSFRTSGESTDTQYF. The CDR3 DNA reads TGTGCCAGCAGTTTCCGAACTAGCGGAGAAAGCACAGATACGCAGTATTTT. The chain has TRBV28 and TRBJ2-3; 8 bases match TRBD2. The V gene end was trimmed by 3 bases and the J gene end by 0 bases; junction bases not matched to a gene: 8. Germline assignment: CDR1 MDHEN and CDR2 SYDVKM. The CDR3 consists of 17 residues.

The chain is built from TRBV6-1 and TRBJ2-3, with D possibly being TRBD1 (8 bases). Germline lookup yields CDR1 MNHNS and CDR2 SASEGT. Trimming stripped 3 bases from V and 4 bases from J, with 17 bases between. The CDR3 totals 16 residues. DNA of the CDR3: TGTGCCAGCAGTGATGGACAGGGAGGGACCTCAGATACGCAGTATTTT. This sequence encodes CASSDGQGGTSDTQYF.

As to this clone: A far larger clone is a single base away, which makes a read error likely. Other DNA sequences in this specimen translate into the identical CDR3. The rearrangement links TRBV4-1 to TRBJ1-1; D gene uncertain. Germline CDR1 and CDR2: MGHRA and YSYEKL. CDR3 length: 14 amino acids. CDR3 bases: TGCGCCAGCAGCCAAGTTAAGGGCGGCACTGAAGCTTTCTTC. Translated, it gives CASSQVKGGTEAFF.

This clone was observed a single time. V usage is TRBV6-1 and J usage is TRBJ2-3; 10 bases align to TRBD1. The ends lost 3 bases at V and 6 bases at J; junction bases unmatched: 6. The CDR3 runs to 15 residues. The germline CDR1 and CDR2 sequences are MNHNS and SASEGT. The CDR3 DNA reads TGTGCCAGCAGTGATAGGGGGACAGGGGCGGATACGCAGTATTTT. It is translated as CASSDRGTGADTQYF.

The CDR3 nucleotides read TGTGCCAGCGTCGCGTCAGGCCTTAATGAAAAACTGTTTTTT. Its protein product is CASVASGLNEKLFF. The rearrangement links TRBV28 to TRBJ1-4; D gene uncertain. Trimming left V 8 bases short and J 4 bases short, with 14 bases between. The germline gives CDR1 MDHEN, CDR2 SYDVKM. This CDR3 contains 14 residues. Looking up the rest from reference TRBV28 and TRBJ1-4 gives the full variable domain: DVKVTQSSRYLVKRTGEKVFLECVQDMDHENMFWYRQDPGLGLRLIYFSYDVKMKEKGDIPEGYSVSREKKERFSLILESASTNQTSMYLCASVASGLNEKLFFGSGTQLSVL.

V gene TRBV5-4 combines with J gene TRBJ1-1, with 9 bases aligning to TRBD1. Germline CDR1 is SGHNT and CDR2 is YYREEE (reference sequence). Unmatched junction bases numbered 7, after V lost 5 bases and J lost 5 bases. There are 14 residues in the CDR3. Here the CDR3 reads CASRMDRGETEAFF. As DNA, the CDR3 is TGTGCCAGCAGAATGGACAGGGGAGAGACTGAAGCTTTCTTT.

About this clone itself: A single base separates this from a much larger clone, so it may be a read error. V usage is TRBV5-4 and J usage is TRBJ2-3; D might be TRBD1 (5 bases). The germline CDR1 and CDR2 sequences are SGHNT and YYREEE (reference sequence). V gave up 0 bases and J gave up 10 bases, with 9 bases separating them. This CDR3 has 12 residues. CDR3: CASSLGRDAQYF. Written as DNA, the CDR3 is TGTGCCAGCAGCTTGGGCAGGGATGCGCAGTATTTT.

Note on this clone: A single base separates this from a much larger clone, so it may be a read error. The J gene is TRBJ2-1, the V gene TRBV11-2, with TRBD1 matching 7 bases. The CDR3 totals 15 residues. In germline, CDR1 is SGHAT, CDR2 FQNNGV. The CDR3: CANSVATGDYNEQFF. CDR3 nucleotides: TGTGCCAACAGCGTCGCTACAGGGGACTACAATGAGCAGTTCTTC. The whole variable domain, filled in from reference TRBV11-2 and TRBJ2-1, reads EAGVAQSPRYKIIEKRQSVAFWCNPISGHATLYWYQQILGQGPKLLIQFQNNGVVDDSQLPKDRFSAERLKGVDSTLKIQPAKLEDSAVYLCANSVATGDYNEQFFGPGTRLTVL.

The J gene is TRBJ2-6, the V gene TRBV4-1; a weak D match, TRBD2 (5 bases). Germline V gene data show CDR1 as MGHRA and CDR2 as YSYEKL. The V gene lost 0 bases and the J gene lost 0 bases, with 21 bases spanning the gap. This CDR3 has 21 amino acids. CDR3 in amino acids: CASSQDWRSVAGLSGANVLTF. In nucleotides, the CDR3 is TGCGCCAGCAGCCAAGATTGGCGTTCCGTTGCGGGTCTCTCTGGGGCCAACGTCCTGACTTTC.

The CDR3 sequence: CASSSGVGGEMETQYF. In nucleotides, the CDR3 is TGTGCCAGCAGCTCCGGAGTTGGTGGGGAAATGGAGACCCAGTACTTC. The rearrangement uses TRBV7-9 and TRBJ2-5; D not certain. CDR3 length: 16 residues. Trimming took off 4 bases at V and 5 bases at J, with 20 bases between the two ends. Germline V gives CDR1 SEHNR, CDR2 FQNEAQ (reference sequence). Full variable domain (remainder filled in from reference TRBV7-9 and TRBJ2-5): DTGVSQNPRHKITKRGQNVTFRCDPISEHNRLYWYRQTLGQGPEFLTYFQNEAQLEKSRLLSDRFSAERPKGSFSTLEIQRTEQGDSAMYLCASSSGVGGEMETQYFGPGTRLLVL.

About this clone itself: A much larger clonotype is one base distant, so this may be a read error. The chain joins TRBV9 to TRBJ2-6; weak D call: TRBD1 (6 bases). CDR3 size: 14 residues. CDR1 and CDR2 from the germline V gene are SGDLS and YYNGEE. V lost 4 bases and J 2 bases, leaving 7 bases between the germline ends. For the CDR3, the DNA is TGTGCCAGCAGCCGGGACACTGGGGCCAACGTCCTGACTTTC. Encoded protein: CASSRDTGANVLTF.

The chain carries TRBV15 and TRBJ1-5; 9 bases align to TRBD1. The germline V gene encodes CDR1 LNHNV and CDR2 YYDKDF (reference sequence). Trimming at V came to 8 bases and at J to 7 bases, leaving 6 bases not matched to a gene. The CDR3 has 13 residues. CDR3 in DNA: TGTGCCACCCGGGACAGGGATGAGCAGCCCCAGCATTTT. This gives the protein CATRDRDEQPQHF.

This clone was seen a single time. A far more abundant clone sits one base away, making this likely a read error. This sequence joins TRBV4-3 and TRBJ2-6, with a possible D match to TRBD1 (5 bases). The CDR3 has 15 amino acids. Germline values: CDR1 LGHNA, CDR2 YSLEER. The CDR3 bases are TGCGCCAGCAGCCAAGGGACCCATGGGGCCGACGTCCTGACTTTC. Its protein product is CASSQGTHGADVLTF.